These T cell receptor beta chains were read from a single sample in a study of cytomegalovirus exposure and HLA in healthy donors. Profiled with immunoSEQ multiplex PCR; TCRdb holds only in-frame clones, not every one. The sample records more than 110,000 clones, 60% to 85% being singletons. Sequencing used PBMCs. Source of these receptors: a man under 40 in good health and CMV-seronegative. Both conserved end residues are part of each CDR3. A D gene is named only where the DNA matches it firmly. Size tells how often a clone was seen (once, few, many) or the class of an expanded clone, and some rows leave it out.

J gene: TRBJ2-7; V gene: TRBV7-2; clone size: few; D gene: NA; CDR3 DNA: TGTGCCAGCAGCTTAGGGAAACAGGTTTACGAGCAGTACTTC; CDR3 protein: CASSLGKQVYEQYF
J gene: TRBJ2-5; V gene: TRBV5-4; clone size: NA; D gene: TRBD2; CDR3 DNA: TGTGCCAGCAGCTTGTCGGCGGGAGGGCTTGGCGAGACCCAGTACTTC; CDR3 protein: CASSLSAGGLGETQYF
J gene: TRBJ2-5; V gene: TRBV27; clone size: NA; D gene: NA; CDR3 DNA: TGTGCCAGCAGTTTATCCCCGGGAGTGGGGAAGACCCAGTACTTC; CDR3 protein: CASSLSPGVGKTQYF
J gene: TRBJ1-2; V gene: TRBV29-1; clone size: few; D gene: TRBD1; CDR3 DNA: TGCAGCGACCACAGGGGCCGAGGTGGGGATGGCTACACCTTC; CDR3 protein: CSDHRGRGGDGYTF
J gene: TRBJ1-2; V gene: TRBV10-1; clone size: NA; D gene: TRBD1; CDR3 DNA: TGCGCCAGCAGAGACCGGACAGGGCGGCCTTATGGCTACACCTTC; CDR3 protein: CASRDRTGRPYGYTF
J gene: TRBJ2-7; V gene: TRBV19; clone size: NA; D gene: NA; CDR3 DNA: TGTGCCAGTAGTATAAGTGGGGGGGCCTCCTACGAGCAGTACTTC; CDR3 protein: CASSISGGASYEQYF
J gene: TRBJ2-7; V gene: TRBV11-2; clone size: NA; D gene: NA; CDR3 DNA: TGTGCCAGCAGCCGCGCCTTCTCCTACGAGCAGTACTTC; CDR3 protein: CASSRAFSYEQYF
J gene: TRBJ2-2; V gene: TRBV15; clone size: NA; D gene: TRBD2; CDR3 DNA: TGTGCCACCAGCAGAGATAGCGGGAGGAACACCGGGGAGCTGTTTTTT; CDR3 protein: CATSRDSGRNTGELFF
J gene: TRBJ2-5; V gene: TRBV7-2; clone size: NA; D gene: NA; CDR3 DNA: TGTGCCAGCAGCCCTCGGACAGGGAGGGAAGAGACCCAGTACTTC; CDR3 protein: CASSPRTGREETQYF
J gene: TRBJ2-1; V gene: TRBV28; clone size: NA; D gene: TRBD2; CDR3 DNA: TGTGCCAGCCTACTTGGGGGGGGGATTGAGCAGTTCTTC; CDR3 protein: CASLLGGGIEQFF
J gene: TRBJ2-5; V gene: TRBV11-3; clone size: NA; D gene: TRBD1; CDR3 DNA: TGTGCCAGCAGCTCCTTCGACAGGGCGGAGACCCAGTACTTC; CDR3 protein: CASSSFDRAETQYF
J gene: TRBJ1-5; V gene: TRBV27; clone size: few; D gene: NA; CDR3 DNA: TGTGCCAGCAGTTTACAGGGTAATCAGCCCCAGCATTTT; CDR3 protein: CASSLQGNQPQHF
J gene: TRBJ1-6; V gene: TRBV5-6; clone size: NA; D gene: NA; CDR3 DNA: TGTGCCAGCAGCTTGGTTTCGGGGGGCCTTGGTTATTCACCCCTCCACTTT; CDR3 protein: CASSLVSGGLGYSPLHF
J gene: TRBJ1-2; V gene: TRBV5-4; clone size: NA; D gene: NA; CDR3 DNA: TGTGCCAGCAGCTCCGACGGACTACAAGGCTACACCTTC; CDR3 protein: CASSSDGLQGYTF
J gene: TRBJ1-5; V gene: TRBV28; clone size: NA; D gene: NA; CDR3 DNA: TGTGCCAGCAGTCGCCAGGGAAATGGACAGCCCCAGCATTTT; CDR3 protein: CASSRQGNGQPQHF
J gene: TRBJ2-1; V gene: TRBV4-1; clone size: NA; D gene: TRBD2; CDR3 DNA: TGCGCCAGCAGCCAAGATACCCTAGCGGGAACTGAGCAGTTCTTC; CDR3 protein: CASSQDTLAGTEQFF
J gene: TRBJ1-1; V gene: TRBV4-1; clone size: NA; D gene: NA; CDR3 DNA: TGCGCCAGCAGCCAAGGGGGGGGCGGCTACACTGAAGCTTTCTTT; CDR3 protein: CASSQGGGGYTEAFF
J gene: TRBJ2-2; V gene: TRBV2; clone size: NA; D gene: TRBD2; CDR3 DNA: TGTGCCAGCAGGGAGGACAGCGGGAGTTGGACCGGGGAGCTGTTTTTT; CDR3 protein: CASREDSGSWTGELFF
J gene: TRBJ1-1; V gene: TRBV6-1; clone size: NA; D gene: TRBD1; CDR3 DNA: TGTGCCAGCAGTACCCAGGGGGGCGGGGACACTGAAGCTTTCTTT; CDR3 protein: CASSTQGGGDTEAFF
J gene: TRBJ2-7; V gene: TRBV28; clone size: NA; D gene: NA; CDR3 DNA: TGTGCCAGCAGTCTGGCCGCGACAGGCACCTACGAGCAGTACTTC; CDR3 protein: CASSLAATGTYEQYF
J gene: TRBJ1-6; V gene: TRBV9; clone size: NA; D gene: TRBD1; CDR3 DNA: TGTGCCAGCAGCGTCGCCGGGACAGGGGTAAAATCCCTCCACTTT; CDR3 protein: CASSVAGTGVKSLHF
J gene: TRBJ1-1; V gene: TRBV19; clone size: NA; D gene: NA; CDR3 DNA: TGTGCCAGTAGTATAGACAGGGATGGGGTGAATCCTGAAGCTTTCTTT; CDR3 protein: CASSIDRDGVNPEAFF
J gene: TRBJ2-5; V gene: TRBV28; clone size: NA; D gene: TRBD2; CDR3 DNA: TGTGCCAGCAGTCCCAGGACTAGCACCGAGACCCAGTACTTC; CDR3 protein: CASSPRTSTETQYF
J gene: TRBJ2-7; V gene: TRBV4-2; clone size: few; D gene: NA; CDR3 DNA: TGTGCCAGCAGCCATCTAGGAGGCGAGCAGTACTTC; CDR3 protein: CASSHLGGEQYF
J gene: TRBJ2-7; V gene: TRBV7-7; clone size: NA; D gene: NA; CDR3 DNA: TGTGCCAGCAGCCGAAGCAGACTAGACTACGAGCAGTACTTC; CDR3 protein: CASSRSRLDYEQYF
J gene: TRBJ2-7; V gene: TRBV11-3; clone size: NA; D gene: NA; CDR3 DNA: TGTGCCAGCAGCTTAGATCGCGCCTACGAGCAGTACTTC; CDR3 protein: CASSLDRAYEQYF
J gene: TRBJ1-5; V gene: TRBV27; clone size: NA; D gene: NA; CDR3 DNA: TGTGCCAGCAGTTTATCGAGGACAGAGACTCAGCCCCAGCATTTT; CDR3 protein: CASSLSRTETQPQHF
J gene: TRBJ2-7; V gene: TRBV2; clone size: few; D gene: NA; CDR3 DNA: TGTGCCAGCCGCGGGGCAGACGAGCAGTACTTC; CDR3 protein: CASRGADEQYF
J gene: TRBJ1-1; V gene: TRBV11-3; clone size: NA; D gene: NA; CDR3 DNA: TGTGCCAGCAGCTTAGTCGGGACAGAAGCTTTCTTT; CDR3 protein: CASSLVGTEAFF
J gene: TRBJ2-5; V gene: TRBV28; clone size: NA; D gene: NA; CDR3 DNA: TGTGCCAGCAGGGTGCTAGGGGCGGGGCCCCAAGAGACCCAGTACTTC; CDR3 protein: CASRVLGAGPQETQYF
J gene: TRBJ2-7; V gene: TRBV7-8; clone size: few; D gene: NA; CDR3 DNA: TGTGCCAGCAGCCATGGGTCAGAAGCGTACGAGCAGTACTTC; CDR3 protein: CASSHGSEAYEQYF
J gene: TRBJ2-5; V gene: TRBV5-1; clone size: NA; D gene: TRBD2; CDR3 DNA: TGCGCCAGCAGCTTGGCCTCCAGGACTAGCGGGGAAGAGACCCAGTACTTC; CDR3 protein: CASSLASRTSGEETQYF
J gene: TRBJ2-5; V gene: TRBV5-4; clone size: once; D gene: TRBD2; CDR3 DNA: TGTGCCAGCAGCTCGGGGGGGACTAGCGGGGGGCAAGAGACCCAGTACTTC; CDR3 protein: CASSSGGTSGGQETQYF
J gene: TRBJ2-3; V gene: TRBV10-3; clone size: NA; D gene: NA; CDR3 DNA: TGTGCCACCTCGGACACGGATACGCAGTATTTT; CDR3 protein: CATSDTDTQYF
J gene: TRBJ1-2; V gene: TRBV30; clone size: NA; D gene: TRBD1; CDR3 DNA: TGTGCCTGGTCCCTCGGACAGGCTTATGGCTACACCTTC; CDR3 protein: CAWSLGQAYGYTF
J gene: TRBJ1-2; V gene: TRBV6-5; clone size: NA; D gene: NA; CDR3 DNA: TGTGCCAGCAGTTACGGACAGTCCAACTATGGCTACACCTTC; CDR3 protein: CASSYGQSNYGYTF
J gene: TRBJ2-5; V gene: TRBV27; clone size: NA; D gene: TRBD1; CDR3 DNA: TGTGCCAGCAGGACTACAGGGGCCAGCTGGGAGACCCAGTACTTC; CDR3 protein: CASRTTGASWETQYF
J gene: TRBJ2-1; V gene: TRBV9; clone size: NA; D gene: TRBD2; CDR3 DNA: TGTGCCAGCAGCGTAGGACTAGCCGGAGTCGTCAATGAGCAGTTCTTC; CDR3 protein: CASSVGLAGVVNEQFF
J gene: TRBJ2-1; V gene: TRBV7-9; clone size: NA; D gene: TRBD2; CDR3 DNA: TGTGCCAGCAGCCCCCAAAGCGGGAGTGTTAACAATGAGCAGTTCTTC; CDR3 protein: CASSPQSGSVNNEQFF
J gene: TRBJ1-4; V gene: TRBV5-1; clone size: NA; D gene: TRBD1; CDR3 DNA: TGCGCCAGCAGCTCGATCGGGACAGGGGAAGAAAAACTGTTTTTT; CDR3 protein: CASSSIGTGEEKLFF
J gene: TRBJ2-1; V gene: TRBV28; clone size: few; D gene: NA; CDR3 DNA: TGTGCCAGCAGTGCGGAAGCGGCCAGCTCCTACAATGAGCAGTTCTTC; CDR3 protein: CASSAEAASSYNEQFF